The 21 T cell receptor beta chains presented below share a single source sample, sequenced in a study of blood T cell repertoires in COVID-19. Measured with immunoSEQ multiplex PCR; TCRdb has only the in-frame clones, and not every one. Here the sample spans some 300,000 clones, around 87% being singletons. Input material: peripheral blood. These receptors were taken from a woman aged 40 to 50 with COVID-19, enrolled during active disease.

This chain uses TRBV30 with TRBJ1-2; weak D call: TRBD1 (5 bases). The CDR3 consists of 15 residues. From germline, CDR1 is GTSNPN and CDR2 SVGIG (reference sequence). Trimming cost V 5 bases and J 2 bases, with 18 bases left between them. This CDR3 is CAWSLWGSLNYGYTF. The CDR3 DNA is TGTGCCTGGTCCCTTTGGGGCAGTCTAAACTATGGCTACACCTTC.

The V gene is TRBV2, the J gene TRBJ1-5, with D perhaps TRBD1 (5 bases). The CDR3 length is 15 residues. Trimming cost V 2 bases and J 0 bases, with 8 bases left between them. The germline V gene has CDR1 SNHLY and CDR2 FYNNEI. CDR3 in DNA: TGTGCCAGCAGTGAATCGGGGGGTAGCAATCAGCCCCAGCATTTT. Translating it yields CASSESGGSNQPQHF. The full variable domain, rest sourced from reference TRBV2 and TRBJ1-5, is EPEVTQTPSHQVTQMGQEVILRCVPISNHLYFYWYRQILGQKVEFLVSFYNNEISEKSEIFDDQFSVERPDGSNFTLKIRSTKLEDSAMYFCASSESGGSNQPQHFGDGTRLSIL.

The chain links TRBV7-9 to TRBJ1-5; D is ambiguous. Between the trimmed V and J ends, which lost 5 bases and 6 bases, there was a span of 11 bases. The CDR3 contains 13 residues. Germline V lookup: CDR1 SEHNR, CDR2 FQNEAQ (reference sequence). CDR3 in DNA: TGTGCCAGCAGCCGAAGCGGATCTCAGCCCCAGCATTTT. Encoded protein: CASSRSGSQPQHF. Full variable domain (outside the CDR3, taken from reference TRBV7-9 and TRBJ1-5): DTGVSQNPRHKITKRGQNVTFRCDPISEHNRLYWYRQTLGQGPEFLTYFQNEAQLEKSRLLSDRFSAERPKGSFSTLEIQRTEQGDSAMYLCASSRSGSQPQHFGDGTRLSIL.

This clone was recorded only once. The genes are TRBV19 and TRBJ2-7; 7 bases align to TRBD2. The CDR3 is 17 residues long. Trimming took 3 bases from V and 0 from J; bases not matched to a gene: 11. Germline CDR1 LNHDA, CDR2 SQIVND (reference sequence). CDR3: CASSMGNAGVSSYEQYF. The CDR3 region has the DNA TGTGCCAGTAGTATGGGTAATGCGGGAGTGAGCTCCTACGAGCAGTACTTC.

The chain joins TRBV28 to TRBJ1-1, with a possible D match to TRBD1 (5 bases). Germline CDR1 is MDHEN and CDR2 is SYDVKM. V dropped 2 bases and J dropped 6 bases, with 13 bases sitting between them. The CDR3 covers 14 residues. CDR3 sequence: CASSLGAINAEAFF. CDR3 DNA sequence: TGTGCCAGCAGTTTAGGGGCCATAAACGCTGAAGCTTTCTTT.

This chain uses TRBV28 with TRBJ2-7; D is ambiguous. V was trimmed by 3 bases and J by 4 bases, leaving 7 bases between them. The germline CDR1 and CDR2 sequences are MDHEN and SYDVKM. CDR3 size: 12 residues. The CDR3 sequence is CASSFQVYEQYF. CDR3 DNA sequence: TGTGCCAGCAGTTTTCAGGTTTACGAGCAGTACTTC.

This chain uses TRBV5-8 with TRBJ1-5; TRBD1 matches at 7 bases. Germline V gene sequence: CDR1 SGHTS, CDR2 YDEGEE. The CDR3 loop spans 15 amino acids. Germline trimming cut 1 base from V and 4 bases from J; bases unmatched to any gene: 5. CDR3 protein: CASSLMDRSNQPQHF. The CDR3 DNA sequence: TGTGCCAGCAGCTTGATGGACAGGTCTAATCAGCCCCAGCATTTT.

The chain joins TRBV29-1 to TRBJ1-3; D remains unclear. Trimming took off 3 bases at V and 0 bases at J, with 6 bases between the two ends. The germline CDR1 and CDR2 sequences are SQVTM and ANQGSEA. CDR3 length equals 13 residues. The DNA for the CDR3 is TGCAGCGTTGATCCCGGCTCTGGAAACACCATATATTTT. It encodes CSVDPGSGNTIYF.

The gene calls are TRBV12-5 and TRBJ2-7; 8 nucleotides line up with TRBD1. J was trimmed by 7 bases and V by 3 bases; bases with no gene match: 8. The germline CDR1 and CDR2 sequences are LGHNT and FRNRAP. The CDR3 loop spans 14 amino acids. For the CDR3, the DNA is TGTGCTAGTGGTTTCGCAGGGGGCCAACGAGAGCAGTACTTC. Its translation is CASGFAGGQREQYF. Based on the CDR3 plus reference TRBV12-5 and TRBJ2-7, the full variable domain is DARVTQTPRHKVTEMGQEVTMRCQPILGHNTVFWYRQTMMQGLELLAYFRNRAPLDDSGMPKDRFSAEMPDATLATLKIQPSEPRDSAVYFCASGFAGGQREQYFGPGTRLTVT.

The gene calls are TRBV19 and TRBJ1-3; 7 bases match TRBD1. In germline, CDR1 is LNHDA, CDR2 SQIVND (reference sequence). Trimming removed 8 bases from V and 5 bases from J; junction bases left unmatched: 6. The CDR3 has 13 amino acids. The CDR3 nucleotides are TGTGCCAGTCCCGACAGGGCTAGAAACACCATATATTTT. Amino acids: CASPDRARNTIYF.

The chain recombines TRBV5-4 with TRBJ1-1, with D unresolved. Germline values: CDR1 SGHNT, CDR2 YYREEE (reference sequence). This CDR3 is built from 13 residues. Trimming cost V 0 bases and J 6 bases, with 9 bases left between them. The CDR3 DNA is TGTGCCAGCAGCTTGGCGGTTATGGCTGAAGCTTTCTTT. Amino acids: CASSLAVMAEAFF.

CDR3 amino acids: CASSPIDRPSNQPQHF. In DNA, the CDR3 is TGTGCCAGCAGTCCGATCGACAGGCCTAGCAATCAGCCCCAGCATTTT. The genes are TRBV28 and TRBJ1-5, with TRBD1 as a possible D gene (6 bases). The CDR3 has 16 residues. Trimming removed 5 bases from V and 0 bases from J, with 14 bases in between. CDR1 is MDHEN and CDR2 is SYDVKM in the germline V gene.

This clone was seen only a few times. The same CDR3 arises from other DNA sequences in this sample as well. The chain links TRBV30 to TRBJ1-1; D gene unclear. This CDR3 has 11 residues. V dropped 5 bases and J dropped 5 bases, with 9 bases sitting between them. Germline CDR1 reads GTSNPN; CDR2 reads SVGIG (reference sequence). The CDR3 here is CAWARGTEAFF. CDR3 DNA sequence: TGTGCCTGGGCCCGAGGGACTGAAGCTTTCTTT.

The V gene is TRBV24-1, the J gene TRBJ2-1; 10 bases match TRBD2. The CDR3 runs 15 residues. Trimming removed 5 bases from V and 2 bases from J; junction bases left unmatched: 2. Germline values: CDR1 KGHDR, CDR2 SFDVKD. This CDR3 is CATSVSGGPYNEQFF. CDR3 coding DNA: TGTGCCACCAGTGTTAGCGGGGGGCCCTACAATGAGCAGTTCTTC.

CDR3 amino acids: CSASLFEQGNSYEQYF. The CDR3 nucleotides read TGCAGTGCTAGTCTCTTCGAGCAGGGGAACTCCTACGAGCAGTACTTC. The V gene is TRBV20-1, the J gene TRBJ2-7, with a possible D match to TRBD1 (6 bases). CDR3 length: 16 residues. The ends were cut back, 3 bases at V and 0 bases at J, with 18 bases in the middle. CDR1 is DFQATT and CDR2 is SNEGSKA in the germline V gene (reference sequence).

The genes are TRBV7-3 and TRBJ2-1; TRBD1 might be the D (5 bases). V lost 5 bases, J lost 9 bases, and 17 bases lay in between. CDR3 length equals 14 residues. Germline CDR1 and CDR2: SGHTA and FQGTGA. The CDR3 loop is CASSKSTDLGEQFF. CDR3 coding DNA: TGTGCCAGCAGCAAATCGACAGATCTTGGTGAGCAGTTCTTC. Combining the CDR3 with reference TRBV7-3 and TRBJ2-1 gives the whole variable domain GAGVSQTPSNKVTEKGKYVELRCDPISGHTALYWYRQSLGQGPEFLIYFQGTGAADDSGLPNDRFFAVRPEGSVSTLKIQRTERGDSAVYLCASSKSTDLGEQFFGPGTRLTVL.

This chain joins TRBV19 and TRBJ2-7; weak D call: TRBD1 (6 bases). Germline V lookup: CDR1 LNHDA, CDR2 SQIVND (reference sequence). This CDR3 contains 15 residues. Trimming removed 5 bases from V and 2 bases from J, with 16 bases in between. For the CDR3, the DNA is TGTGCCAGTAGTTCTATCCGGGACAAGACCTACGAGCAGTACTTC. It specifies CASSSIRDKTYEQYF.

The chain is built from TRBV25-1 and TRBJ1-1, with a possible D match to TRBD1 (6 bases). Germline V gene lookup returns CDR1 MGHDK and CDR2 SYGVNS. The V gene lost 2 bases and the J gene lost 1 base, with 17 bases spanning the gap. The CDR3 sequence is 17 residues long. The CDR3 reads CASSEHAGAGQNTEAFF. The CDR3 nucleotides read TGTGCCAGCAGTGAACACGCAGGGGCAGGGCAGAACACTGAAGCTTTCTTT.

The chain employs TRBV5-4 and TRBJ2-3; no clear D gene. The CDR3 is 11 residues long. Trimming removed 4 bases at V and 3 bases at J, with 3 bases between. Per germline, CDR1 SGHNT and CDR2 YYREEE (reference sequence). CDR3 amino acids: CASSLTDTQYF. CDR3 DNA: TGTGCCAGCAGCCTTACAGATACGCAGTATTTT.

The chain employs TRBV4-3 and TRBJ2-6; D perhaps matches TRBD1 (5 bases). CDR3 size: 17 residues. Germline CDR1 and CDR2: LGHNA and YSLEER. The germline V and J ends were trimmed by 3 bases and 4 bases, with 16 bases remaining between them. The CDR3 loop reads CASSHHRRGWGANVLTF. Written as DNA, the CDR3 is TGCGCCAGCAGCCACCACCGTAGGGGCTGGGGGGCCAACGTCCTGACTTTC.

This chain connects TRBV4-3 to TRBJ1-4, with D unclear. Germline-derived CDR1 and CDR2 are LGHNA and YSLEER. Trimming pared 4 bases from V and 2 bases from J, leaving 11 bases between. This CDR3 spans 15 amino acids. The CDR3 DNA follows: TGCGCCAGCAGCCCGAGGGAGAGGACTAATGAAAAACTGTTTTTT. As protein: CASSPRERTNEKLFF.